These 17 T cell receptor beta chains were all obtained from the same sample, sequenced in a study of T cell responses to AZD1222 COVID-19 vaccine. Some clones are missing from TCRdb's copy, which holds only in-frame ones; the method was immunoSEQ multiplex PCR. The repertoire includes about 59,000 clones, 84% of them detected once, and roughly 20% sits in the top ten. The specimen was peripheral blood, collected on day 0 of AZD1222 vaccination. The source is an adult in good health.

The rearrangement uses TRBV19 and TRBJ1-1; a possible D gene is TRBD1 (6 bases). Germline CDR1 reads LNHDA; CDR2 reads SQIVND (reference sequence). The V and J ends lost 5 bases and 1 base respectively, with 11 bases between them. This CDR3 comprises 14 residues. Here the CDR3 DNA reads TGTGCCAGTAGTGGCCGGGACACGAACACTGAAGCTTTCTTT. Translating it yields CASSGRDTNTEAFF.

The chain uses TRBV2 and TRBJ2-6, with 7 nucleotides matching TRBD1. Germline CDR1 SNHLY, CDR2 FYNNEI. The ends lost 6 bases at V and 0 bases at J; junction bases unmatched: 8. The CDR3 is made up of 17 amino acids. This chain's CDR3 is CASSGQEALSGANVLTF. CDR3 in DNA: TGTGCCAGCAGCGGACAGGAGGCCCTCTCTGGGGCCAACGTCCTGACTTTC.

The rearrangement joins TRBV7-9 to TRBJ2-2, with D perhaps TRBD2 (5 bases). The V end lost 3 bases, the J end lost 9 bases, and 14 bases lay between the germline ends. The germline V gene has CDR1 SEHNR and CDR2 FQNEAQ (reference sequence). The CDR3 has 14 amino acids. Written as DNA, the CDR3 is TGTGCCAGCAGCTTCCGGGCCCGGGGAAGGGAGCTGTTTTTT. Its protein product is CASSFRARGRELFF.

V gene TRBV5-6 combines with J gene TRBJ1-5, with D perhaps TRBD1 (6 bases). Trimming took 4 bases from V and 5 from J, leaving 16 bases between them. The CDR3 loop spans 15 amino acids. The germline V gene has CDR1 SGHDT and CDR2 YYEEEE. The CDR3 coding sequence is TGTGCCAGCAGCCTGACAGGCCGGTCCGATCAGCCCCAGCATTTT. Its translation: CASSLTGRSDQPQHF.

V and J are TRBV29-1 and TRBJ2-1; 7 bases are shared with TRBD2. The CDR3 covers 15 residues. Germline CDR1 is SQVTM and CDR2 is ANQGSEA. V was pared by 0 bases and J by 4 bases, with 6 bases of the junction left unmatched. The CDR3 DNA is TGCAGCGTTGAAGATCGGGGGGAGTGGTACAATGAGCAGTTCTTC. As protein: CSVEDRGEWYNEQFF.

This chain joins TRBV5-1 and TRBJ1-1; D is possibly TRBD1 (5 bases). V lost 2 bases and J lost 1, with 9 bases in between. The CDR3 is 14 residues long. Germline CDR1 and CDR2: SGHRS and YFSETQ. As DNA, the CDR3 is TGCGCCAGCAGCTTCCAGGGCCCGAACACTGAAGCTTTCTTT. Protein sequence: CASSFQGPNTEAFF.

J is TRBJ1-5 and V is TRBV2; weak D call: TRBD1 (5 bases). The CDR3 runs 12 residues. Per germline, CDR1 SNHLY and CDR2 FYNNEI. V was shortened by 9 bases and J by 4 bases, with 10 bases between the two germline ends. The CDR3 here is CASRQLNQPQHF. For the CDR3, the DNA is TGTGCCAGTAGACAGTTAAATCAGCCCCAGCATTTT.

This chain uses TRBV7-2 with TRBJ2-7; TRBD2 might be the D (5 bases). The CDR3 has 15 residues. Per the germline V gene, CDR1 is SGHTA and CDR2 is FQGNSA. V lost 2 bases and J 0 bases, leaving 11 bases between the germline ends. CDR3 amino acids: CASSLFGISSYEQYF. For the CDR3, the DNA is TGTGCCAGCAGCTTATTCGGGATTAGCTCCTACGAGCAGTACTTC.

V is TRBV19 and J is TRBJ2-4; no reliable D call. Germline-derived CDR1 and CDR2 are LNHDA and SQIVND (reference sequence). The germline V and J ends were trimmed by 6 bases and 6 bases, with 6 bases remaining between them. CDR3 length equals 11 residues. CDR3 DNA: TGTGCCAGTAGCTGGGGAAACATTCAGTACTTC. Translating it yields CASSWGNIQYF.

The J gene is TRBJ2-7, the V gene TRBV28; a weak D match, TRBD2 (5 bases). This CDR3 has 15 residues. The germline CDR1 and CDR2 sequences are MDHEN and SYDVKM. Trimming took off 6 bases at V and 1 base at J, with 16 bases between the two ends. In DNA, the CDR3 is TGTGCCAGCAGCCAAATCCTCGGACTGTCCTACGAGCAGTACTTC. It translates to CASSQILGLSYEQYF. The variable domain in full, completed from reference TRBV28 and TRBJ2-7, reads DVKVTQSSRYLVKRTGEKVFLECVQDMDHENMFWYRQDPGLGLRLIYFSYDVKMKEKGDIPEGYSVSREKKERFSLILESASTNQTSMYLCASSQILGLSYEQYFGPGTRLTVT.

This sequence joins TRBV28 and TRBJ1-2; D is undetermined. Trimming stripped 5 bases from V and 7 bases from J, with 17 bases between. The germline V gene has CDR1 MDHEN and CDR2 SYDVKM. This CDR3 has 14 residues. The CDR3 reads CASSTTVSISGYTF. The CDR3, as DNA: TGTGCCAGCAGTACTACGGTTTCTATAAGTGGCTACACCTTC.

This sequence joins TRBV28 and TRBJ2-1; a weak D match, TRBD2 (5 bases). Germline V gene sequence: CDR1 MDHEN, CDR2 SYDVKM. V was cut by 5 bases and J by 3 bases, with 11 bases left in between. The CDR3 length is 14 residues. This CDR3 is CASSRTSGYNEQFF. DNA of the CDR3: TGTGCCAGCAGTAGGACTTCTGGCTACAATGAGCAGTTCTTC.

The chain links TRBV6-2 or TRBV6-3 to TRBJ1-1; D may be TRBD1 (5 bases). Between the trimmed V and J ends, which lost 2 bases and 0 bases, there was a span of 13 bases. From germline, CDR1 is MNHEY and CDR2 SVGEGT. The CDR3 is made up of 16 amino acids. The CDR3 region has the DNA TGTGCCAGCAGTTACCCGGCAGGGAGGATGAACACTGAAGCTTTCTTT. It codes for CASSYPAGRMNTEAFF.

CDR3 in amino acids: CSVVMRYGEPQHF. As DNA, the CDR3 is TGCAGCGTTGTGATGAGGTACGGGGAGCCCCAGCATTTT. The chain recombines TRBV29-1 with TRBJ1-5; D is uncertain. Trimming pared 4 bases from V and 8 bases from J, leaving 15 bases between. CDR3 length equals 13 residues. Germline assignment: CDR1 SQVTM and CDR2 ANQGSEA.

V is TRBV13 and J is TRBJ2-2; D may be TRBD1 (6 bases). Germline CDR1 reads PRHDT; CDR2 reads FYEKMQ (reference sequence). The CDR3 has 17 amino acids. Trimming cost V 6 bases and J 1 base, with 18 bases left between them. In nucleotides, the CDR3 is TGTGCCAGCAGTCCAAGTTATGAGACAGGGAACACCGGGGAGCTGTTTTTT. Translating gives CASSPSYETGNTGELFF. The full variable domain, its missing parts supplied by reference TRBV13 and TRBJ2-2, is AAGVIQSPRHLIKEKRETATLKCYPIPRHDTVYWYQQGPGQDPQFLISFYEKMQSDKGSIPDRFSAQQFSDYHSELNMSSLELGDSALYFCASSPSYETGNTGELFFGEGSRLTVL.

The CDR3 loop is CASSLDPGAETQYF. CDR3 DNA sequence: TGTGCCAGCAGCTTGGATCCGGGGGCAGAGACCCAGTACTTC. The chain has TRBV5-5 and TRBJ2-5; D assignment may be TRBD1 or TRBD2 (6 bases each). CDR3 size: 14 residues. Trimming stripped 0 bases from V and 4 bases from J, with 10 bases between. From germline, CDR1 is SGHKS and CDR2 YYEKEE (reference sequence).

This rearrangement joins TRBV6-2 or TRBV6-3 to TRBJ2-5; no clear D gene. The CDR3 sequence is 12 residues long. CDR1 MNHEY and CDR2 SVGEGT come from the germline V gene. The V end lost 2 bases, the J end lost 2 bases, and 3 bases lay between the germline ends. The CDR3 DNA follows: TGTGCCAGCAGTTACGGACAAGAGACCCAGTACTTC. Translating it yields CASSYGQETQYF.